What follows are 18 T cell receptor beta chains derived from one specimen sequenced in a study of OX40 agonist ivuxolimab in advanced cancers. Assay: immunoSEQ multiplex PCR; the TCRdb copy retains only in-frame clones and omits some. The table shows approximately 58,000 clones, with around nine tenths occurring only once. The sample in question was CD4+ or CD8+ T cells sorted from blood, obtained in a trial of the OX40 agonist ivuxolimab. These receptors all stem from an adult with an advanced solid tumor such as melanoma, head and neck, liver or kidney cancer.

CDR3 sequence: CAISEVRADILTF. CDR3 nucleotides: TGTGCCATCAGTGAGGTTAGGGCGGACATCCTGACTTTC. The J gene is TRBJ2-6, the V gene TRBV10-3, with D tentatively TRBD1 (5 bases). The CDR3 has 13 residues. The germline V gene has CDR1 ENHRY and CDR2 SYGVKD. V was cut by 2 bases and J by 14 bases, with 13 bases left in between.

The genes are TRBV5-1 and TRBJ2-7; D is unclear. The CDR3 has 14 residues. V lost 4 bases and J 5 bases, leaving 16 bases between the germline ends. Germline V CDR1 and CDR2: SGHRS, YFSETQ. The CDR3: CASSPTARSHEQYF. The DNA for the CDR3 is TGCGCCAGCAGCCCCACTGCCCGGTCTCACGAGCAGTACTTC.

The J gene is TRBJ1-2, the V gene TRBV4-3; D perhaps matches TRBD1 (6 bases). This CDR3 is 15 amino acids long. Germline assignment: CDR1 LGHNA and CDR2 YSLEER. The V end was cut by 4 bases, the J end by 4 bases, with 16 bases between. The CDR3 sequence: CASSLDHREAYGYTF. The CDR3 DNA reads as TGCGCCAGCAGCCTAGACCACAGGGAGGCCTATGGCTACACCTTC.

This rearrangement joins TRBV7-2 to TRBJ1-4; 7 bases line up with TRBD1. The CDR3 contains 14 residues. V lost 6 bases and J lost 7; bases outside the gene matches: 8. Germline values: CDR1 SGHTA, CDR2 FQGNSA. For the CDR3, the DNA is TGTGCCAGCAGAACTGACAGGGTCCCTGAAAAACTGTTTTTT. This encodes CASRTDRVPEKLFF.

The V gene is TRBV6-6, the J gene TRBJ2-3; no reliable D call. CDR1 and CDR2 (germline): MNHNY, SVGAGI (reference sequence). CDR3 size: 11 residues. Trimming pared 2 bases from V and 10 bases from J, leaving 7 bases between. CDR3 sequence (DNA): TGTGCCAGCAGTTACGCTGGGGCGCAGTATTTT. Its translation is CASSYAGAQYF.

J is TRBJ1-1 and V is TRBV7-2; 9 bases are a match to TRBD1. Trimming removed 1 base from V and 1 base from J; junction bases left unmatched: 1. The CDR3 extends over 15 amino acids. Germline V CDR1 and CDR2: SGHTA, FQGNSA. In DNA, the CDR3 is TGTGCCAGCAGCTTAGTGGGACAGGGGAACACTGAAGCTTTCTTT. This sequence encodes CASSLVGQGNTEAFF.

The rearrangement joins TRBV18 to TRBJ1-2; 8 bases agree with TRBD1. The germline gives CDR1 KGHSH, CDR2 LQKENI. V lost 3 bases to trimming and J lost 8 bases; unmatched junction nucleotides: 2. The CDR3 totals 12 residues. The CDR3 DNA is TGTGCCAGCTCACCGGGGACAGGCGGCTACACCTTC. It encodes CASSPGTGGYTF.

The chain joins TRBV29-1 to TRBJ2-3; 7 nucleotides align to TRBD2. The CDR3 sequence is 13 residues long. Germline assignment: CDR1 SQVTM and CDR2 ANQGSEA. With V trimmed by 1 base and J by 3 bases, 1 base remained unmatched. The CDR3 reads CSVEGGGTDTQYF. The CDR3 coding sequence is TGCAGCGTTGAAGGCGGGGGTACAGATACGCAGTATTTT.

V usage is TRBV6-1 and J usage is TRBJ2-7, with TRBD2 matching 9 bases. The length of the CDR3 is 13 residues. The trim removed 1 base at V and 7 bases at J, leaving 2 bases unmatched. Germline-derived CDR1 and CDR2 are MNHNS and SASEGT. The CDR3 DNA sequence: TGTGCCAGCAGTGAAGTAGCGGGAGCTGAGCAGTACTTC. Translated: CASSEVAGAEQYF.

The chain is built from TRBV11-2 and TRBJ2-1, with 8 bases that match TRBD2. The CDR3 extends over 16 amino acids. J gave up 5 bases and V 5 bases, and 11 bases lay outside the gene matches. Germline V gene data show CDR1 as SGHAT and CDR2 as FQNNGV. The CDR3 here is CASSPIGGGRHNEQFF. CDR3 in DNA: TGTGCCAGCAGCCCCATCGGGGGCGGGAGGCACAATGAGCAGTTCTTC.

The rearrangement uses TRBV5-4 and TRBJ2-2, with D perhaps given as TRBD1 or TRBD2 (6 bases each). Per germline, CDR1 SGHNT and CDR2 YYREEE (reference sequence). Trimming took off 4 bases at V and 1 base at J, with 11 bases between the two ends. CDR3 length: 15 amino acids. CDR3 coding DNA: TGTGCCAGCAGCGCAAAGGGGGGGAACACCGGGGAGCTGTTTTTT. Protein sequence: CASSAKGGNTGELFF.

The rearrangement uses TRBV6-6 and TRBJ2-7; TRBD1 matches 9 bases. After removal of 2 bases from V and 3 bases from J, the junction contained 2 bases not matched to a gene. Germline lookup yields CDR1 MNHNY and CDR2 SVGAGI (reference sequence). The CDR3 has 14 amino acids. In nucleotides, the CDR3 is TGTGCCAGCAGTTACCGGGACAGGGTCTACGAGCAGTACTTC. As protein: CASSYRDRVYEQYF.

The rearrangement links TRBV4-3 to TRBJ1-4; D is perhaps TRBD1 (5 bases). The CDR3 sequence is 14 residues long. Germline V gene lookup returns CDR1 LGHNA and CDR2 YSLEER. Between the trimmed V and J ends, which lost 4 bases and 8 bases, there was a span of 14 bases. The CDR3: CASSPGQDREKLFF. The CDR3 bases are TGCGCCAGCAGCCCAGGGCAGGACCGAGAAAAACTGTTTTTT.

The J gene is TRBJ2-7, the V gene TRBV14; D might be TRBD1 (5 bases). The germline V gene encodes CDR1 SGHDN and CDR2 FVKESK. This CDR3 region has 17 residues. The V gene lost 0 bases and the J gene lost 3 bases, with 18 bases spanning the gap. CDR3 residues: CASSQEFFGHRNYEQYF. The CDR3 DNA sequence: TGTGCCAGCAGCCAAGAATTTTTCGGACACCGGAACTACGAGCAGTACTTC. The complete variable domain, with remaining parts taken from reference TRBV14 and TRBJ2-7, reads EAGVTQFPSHSVIEKGQTVTLRCDPISGHDNLYWYRRVMGKEIKFLLHFVKESKQDESGMPNNRFLAERTGGTYSTLKVQPAELEDSGVYFCASSQEFFGHRNYEQYFGPGTRLTVT.

The rearrangement uses TRBV7-2 and TRBJ1-5, with 7 bases lining up with TRBD1. CDR1 is SGHTA and CDR2 is FQGNSA in the germline V gene. With 5 bases clipped from V and 7 bases from J, the junction kept 11 bases outside the gene matches. The CDR3 runs 15 residues. CDR3 bases: TGTGCCAGCAGCCCACTCGACAGGGCGAACCAGCCCCAGCATTTT. Protein sequence: CASSPLDRANQPQHF.

The chain uses TRBV7-2 and TRBJ1-4; tentatively, D is TRBD1 (5 bases). The V and J ends lost 5 bases and 5 bases respectively, with 12 bases between them. Germline values: CDR1 SGHTA, CDR2 FQGNSA. This CDR3 is 14 amino acids long. This CDR3 reads CASSPRDGNEKLFF. The DNA for the CDR3 is TGTGCCAGCAGCCCGCGGGACGGAAATGAAAAACTGTTTTTT.

V and J are TRBV7-2 and TRBJ2-1; perhaps TRBD2 as D (5 bases). Trimming cost V 2 bases and J 10 bases, with 15 bases left between them. CDR3 length: 14 amino acids. Germline V lookup: CDR1 SGHTA, CDR2 FQGNSA. The CDR3 reads CASSLSAFGVEQFF. DNA of the CDR3: TGTGCCAGCAGCTTATCCGCATTCGGGGTCGAGCAGTTCTTC.

This chain uses TRBV19 with TRBJ2-2, with 10 nucleotides matching TRBD1. This CDR3 spans 15 amino acids. Losses at the gene ends were 4 bases for V and 6 bases for J; bases not matched to a gene: 5. CDR1 and CDR2 from the germline V gene are LNHDA and SQIVND (reference sequence). In nucleotides, the CDR3 is TGTGCCAGTAGTACGGGACAGGGGTTTGCCGGGGAGCTGTTTTTT. Translation: CASSTGQGFAGELFF. Variable domain in full (rest from reference TRBV19 and TRBJ2-2): DGGITQSPKYLFRKEGQNVTLSCEQNLNHDAMYWYRQDPGQGLRLIYYSQIVNDFQKGDIAEGYSVSREKKESFPLTVTSAQKNPTAFYLCASSTGQGFAGELFFGEGSRLTVL.